Detailed here is one T cell receptor beta chain. The specificity of this receptor is unknown. No much larger clone is present one base from it, and per-base qualities are unavailable. Libraries were prepared through the immunoSEQ multiplex PCR assay. For most patients, genomic DNA was isolated with the Qiagen DNeasy Blood and Tissue Kit and shipped frozen to Adaptive Biotechnologies for TCR sequencing. For most patients, genomic DNA was subjected to high-throughput TCR-beta CDR3 sequencing by Adaptive Biotechnologies. Per the source publication's procedure: TCR sequencing data for 18 patients were retrieved from Adaptive's ImmunoSEQ software; a few other patients were processed with MiXCR and VDJtools. To correct CD4 versus CD8 sorting errors, sequences present in both subsets at a frequency ratio below 5:1 were removed. Because the origin of CDR3 nucleotide sequences shared between donor and recipient could not be assigned, those sequences were removed. Alloreactive clones required at least 2-fold expansion over unstimulated cells and minimum CFSE-low frequency of 0.002% (template counts) or 0.001% (read counts). A clone was considered mappable if detected in the sequenced pre-transplant spleen, lymph node, or MLR CFSE-low populations of the donor or recipient. The cumulative frequency of alloreactive clones was calculated as a percentage of all sequences, weighted by copy number. This immuneACCESS table, as held by TCRdb, lists in-frame sequences with V and J called but not all clones. Of the missing ones, under half trace to an unresolved V gene in checked studies; the others have no known cause. V, J and clone size are taken as reported in that table, and D and trimming were inferred from the DNA itself. Present in this sample are just over 85,000 clones, just under 95% of which were seen just once. The ten biggest clones cover more than 0.35% of the sample.

This sample stems from a study of graft-versus-host responses after intestinal transplantation (dated by TCRdb to the early 2020s). For the study in its entirety: Multivisceral, liver-intestinal, or isolated intestinal transplants were received by the recipients. Anti-thymocyte globulin induction was given to all recipients, followed by maintenance tacrolimus and steroids for approximately three years. After intestinal transplantation, graft-versus-host and host-versus-graft alloreactive T cell clones in the graft, circulation and bone marrow were tracked using bulk TCR-beta CDR3 sequencing. To identify alloreactive clones, pre-transplant mixed lymphocyte reaction products were sequenced and then compared with unstimulated pre-transplant donor and recipient T cells. Of the 20 to 25 intestinal transplant recipients enrolled in the cohort, one of whom was a retransplant, a few patients without pretransplant specimens were excluded. Donor T cell macrochimerism was defined as a peak of at least 4% donor T cells among recipient peripheral blood mononuclear cells. Instead of going to the commercial service, samples from a few later patients were sequenced in-house on an Illumina MiSeq and processed with MiXCR.

V is pared back by 8 bases and J by 5 bases, with 6 bases lying between the germline termini. CDR1 and CDR2, per the germline V gene (reference sequence), are MNHEY and SMNVEV. Its CDR3 holds 10 amino acids, cysteine through phenylalanine. Only the CDR3 DNA is retained, 30 bases long and in frame from the first base. General findings and caveats noted by the study authors: GvH clones were detected in recipient bone marrow, and some appeared earlier in ileal mucosa or blood, consistent with an intestinal mucosal origin. Patients with donor T cell macrochimerism had high GvH to HvG T cell clonal ratios in their allografts. Peak levels of circulating GvH clones were associated with declines in HvG clones early after transplant. The relatively low number and heterogeneity of intestinal transplant patients limited the conclusions.

This specimen's time point label, interpreted: cells obtained before transplantation from donor or recipient. CD3+CD4+ and CD3+CD8+ populations were FACS-sorted from unstimulated pre-transplant donor and recipient cells taken from spleen or lymph nodes. The sequence was obtained from a human donor who was the organ donor for an intestinal transplant. The rearrangement joined TRBV27 to TRBJ2-5; TRBD2 is perhaps the D gene, given 6 matching bases. This sample comprised unstimulated CD8+ T cells sorted from spleen or lymph node cells, obtained before transplant. The CDR3 sequence is CASGGETQYF. The nucleotide sequence reads as follows: TGTGCCAGCGGGGGGGAGACCCAGTACTTC.